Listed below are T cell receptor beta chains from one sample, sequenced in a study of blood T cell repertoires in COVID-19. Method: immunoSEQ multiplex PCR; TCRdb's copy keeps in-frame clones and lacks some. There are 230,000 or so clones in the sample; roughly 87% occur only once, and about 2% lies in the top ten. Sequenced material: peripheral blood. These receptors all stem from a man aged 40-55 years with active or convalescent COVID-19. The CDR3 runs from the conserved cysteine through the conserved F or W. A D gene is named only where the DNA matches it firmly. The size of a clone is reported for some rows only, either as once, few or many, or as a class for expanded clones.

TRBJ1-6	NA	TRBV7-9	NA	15	CASSPGQGSNSPLHF	TGTGCCAGCAGCCCCGGGCAGGGGTCTAATTCACCCCTCCACTTT
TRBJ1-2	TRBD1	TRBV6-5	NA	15	CASSRTGARNYGYTF	TGTGCCAGCAGTCGGACAGGGGCTCGCAACTATGGCTACACCTTC
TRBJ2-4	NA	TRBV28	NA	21	CASSLRWVGDPVLRTKNIQYF	NA
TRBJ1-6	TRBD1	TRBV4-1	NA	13	CASRDRDNSPLHF	TGCGCCAGCCGAGACAGGGATAATTCACCCCTCCACTTT
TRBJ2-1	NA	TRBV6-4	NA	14	CASRRVLGSNEQFF	TGTGCCAGCAGGCGGGTTCTCGGGTCCAATGAGCAGTTCTTC
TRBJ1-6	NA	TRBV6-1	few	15	CASSERAGANSPLHF	TGTGCCAGCAGTGAAAGGGCGGGGGCCAATTCACCCCTCCACTTT
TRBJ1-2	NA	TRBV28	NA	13	CASSDPRDYGYTF	TGTGCCAGCAGCGACCCCCGGGACTATGGCTACACCTTC
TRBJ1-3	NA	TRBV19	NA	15	CASSLIGHPGDTIYF	TGTGCCAGTAGTCTTATAGGACACCCTGGGGACACCATATATTTT
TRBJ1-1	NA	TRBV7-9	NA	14	CASSLGGWRTEAFF	TGTGCCAGCAGCTTAGGCGGTTGGCGTACTGAAGCTTTCTTT
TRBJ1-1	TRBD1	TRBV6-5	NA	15	CASSLYRGLWTEAFF	TGTGCCAGCAGCCTCTACAGGGGGCTCTGGACTGAAGCTTTCTTT
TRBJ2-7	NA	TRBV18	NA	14	CASSPTTDSYEQYF	TGTGCCAGCTCACCGACGACAGACTCCTACGAGCAGTACTTC
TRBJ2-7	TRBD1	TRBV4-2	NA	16	CASSSTTGGNIHEQYF	TGTGCCAGCAGCTCGACAACAGGGGGGAACATCCACGAGCAGTACTTC
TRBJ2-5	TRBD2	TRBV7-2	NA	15	CASSFQRGGGETQYF	TGTGCCAGCAGCTTCCAGCGGGGGGGCGGAGAGACCCAGTACTTC
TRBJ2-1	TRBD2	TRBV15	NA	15	CATSLSGGALNEQFF	TGTGCCACCAGCCTTAGCGGGGGCGCCCTCAATGAGCAGTTCTTC
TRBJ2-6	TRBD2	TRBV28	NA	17	CASSLVAGGYWANVLTF	TGTGCCAGCAGCCTGGTTGCGGGAGGGTACTGGGCCAACGTCCTGACTTTC
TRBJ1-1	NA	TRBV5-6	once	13	CASSLRGDTEAFF	TGTGCCAGCAGCTTGCGGGGTGACACTGAAGCTTTCTTT
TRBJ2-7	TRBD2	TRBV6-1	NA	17	CASSVRLAGSSQYEQYF	TGTGCCAGCAGTGTTAGACTAGCGGGAAGCAGTCAGTACGAGCAGTACTTC
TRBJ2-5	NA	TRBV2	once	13	CASWRQVQETQYF	TGTGCCAGCTGGAGACAGGTCCAAGAGACCCAGTACTTC
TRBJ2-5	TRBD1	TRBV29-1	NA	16	CSVPSRTGMPQETQYF	TGCAGCGTCCCCAGCCGGACAGGGATGCCCCAAGAGACCCAGTACTTC
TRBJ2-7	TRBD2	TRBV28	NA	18	CASYPRLAEFPTTYEQYF	TGTGCCAGCTATCCCAGACTAGCGGAATTTCCTACTACCTACGAGCAGTACTTC
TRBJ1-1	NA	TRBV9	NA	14	CASSVEQGYTEAFF	TGTGCCAGCAGCGTAGAACAGGGATACACTGAAGCTTTCTTT
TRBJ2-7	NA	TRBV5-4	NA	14	CASSEGHRTYEQYF	TGTGCCAGCAGCGAGGGACACCGCACCTACGAGCAGTACTTC
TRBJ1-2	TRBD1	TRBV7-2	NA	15	CASSERSRGPYGYTF	TGTGCCAGCAGCGAAAGATCCAGGGGGCCCTATGGCTACACCTTC
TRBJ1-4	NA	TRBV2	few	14	CASTSTGTNEKLFF	TGTGCCAGCACTTCGACCGGGACTAATGAAAAACTGTTTTTT
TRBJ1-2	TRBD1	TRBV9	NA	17	CASSVGTGVTFNYGYTF	TGTGCCAGCAGCGTAGGGACAGGCGTGACCTTTAACTATGGCTACACCTTC
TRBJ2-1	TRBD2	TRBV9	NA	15	CASSVVVAGGNEQFF	TGTGCCAGCAGCGTAGTAGTAGCGGGAGGTAATGAGCAGTTCTTC
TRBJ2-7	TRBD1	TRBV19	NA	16	CASQLAGTGGAYEQYF	TGTGCCAGCCAACTCGCGGGGACAGGGGGGGCCTACGAGCAGTACTTC
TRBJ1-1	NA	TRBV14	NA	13	CASSPHQDTEAFF	TGTGCCAGCAGCCCACACCAGGACACTGAAGCTTTCTTT
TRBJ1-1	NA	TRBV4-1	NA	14	CASSQGGLNTEAFF	TGCGCCAGCAGCCAAGGGGGGCTGAACACTGAAGCTTTCTTT
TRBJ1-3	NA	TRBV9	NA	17	CASSALDSRSSGNTIYF	TGTGCCAGCAGCGCCTTGGACAGTCGCAGCTCTGGAAACACCATATATTTT
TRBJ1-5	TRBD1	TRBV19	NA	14	CASSDRGEGQPQHF	TGTGCCAGTTCCGACAGGGGCGAAGGACAGCCCCAGCATTTT
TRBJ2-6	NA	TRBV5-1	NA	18	CASSRAGKSSSGANVLTF	TGCGCCAGCAGCCGCGCGGGAAAATCAAGCTCTGGGGCCAACGTCCTGACTTTC
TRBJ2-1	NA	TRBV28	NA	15	CASSLRGGKGVEQFF	TGTGCCAGCAGTTTACGGGGAGGTAAGGGAGTTGAGCAGTTCTTC
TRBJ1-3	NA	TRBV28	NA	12	CASSFRGGTIYF	TGTGCCAGCAGTTTCCGGGGGGGCACCATATATTTT
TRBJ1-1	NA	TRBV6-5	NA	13	CASRSGMNTEAFF	TGTGCCAGCAGGTCGGGTATGAACACTGAAGCTTTCTTT
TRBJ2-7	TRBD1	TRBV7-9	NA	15	CASSEGAQGAGEQYF	TGTGCCAGCAGCGAGGGAGCACAGGGGGCAGGGGAGCAGTACTTC
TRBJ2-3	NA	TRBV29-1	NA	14	CSVERADSTDTQYF	TGCAGCGTTGAACGTGCGGATTCCACAGATACGCAGTATTTT